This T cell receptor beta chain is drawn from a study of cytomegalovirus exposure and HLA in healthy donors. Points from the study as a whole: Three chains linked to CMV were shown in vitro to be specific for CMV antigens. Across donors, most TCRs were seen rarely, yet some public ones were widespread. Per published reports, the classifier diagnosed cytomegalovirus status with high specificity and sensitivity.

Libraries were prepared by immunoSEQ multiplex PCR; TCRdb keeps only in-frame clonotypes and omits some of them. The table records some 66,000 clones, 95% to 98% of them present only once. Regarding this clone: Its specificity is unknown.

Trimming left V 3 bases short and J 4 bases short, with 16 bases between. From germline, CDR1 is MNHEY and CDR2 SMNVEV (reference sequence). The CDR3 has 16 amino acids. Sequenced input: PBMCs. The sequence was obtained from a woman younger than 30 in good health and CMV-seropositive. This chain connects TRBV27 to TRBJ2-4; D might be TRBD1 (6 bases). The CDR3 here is CASSLVMPQGKNIQYF. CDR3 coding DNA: TGTGCCAGCAGTTTGGTTATGCCTCAGGGGAAAAACATTCAGTACTTC.